This T cell receptor (beta chain) is from a study of vaccination effects on CD4 cells after COVID-19. Once cultured for approximately ten days, the cells underwent separation to obtain CD4+ T cells. This clone was recorded a few times. The target antigen is unknown. The V gene lost 7 bases and the J gene lost 5 bases, with 12 bases spanning the gap. Germline V gene data show CDR1 as SNHLY and CDR2 as FYNNEI. The CDR3 is 13 amino acids. Study-level findings and limits: A shortage of convalescent patients and an absence of early post-infection timepoints characterized the study.

The data were produced by immunoSEQ multiplex PCR, yet TCRdb's version contains in-frame clones alone and is incomplete. The profile shows tens of thousands of clones, approximately 78% of them singletons. This clonotype originated in a human donor who had a prior SARS-CoV-2 infection. The specimen was CD4+ T cells from PBMCs cultured without peptide, collected before COVID-19 vaccination. V is TRBV2 and J is TRBJ1-5, with D perhaps matching TRBD1 (6 bases). Written as DNA, the CDR3 is TGTGCCAGCACAGGGGAGCGAGATCAGCCCCAGCATTTT. It yields the protein CASTGERDQPQHF.